The TCR beta chain under discussion was sequenced for a study of cytomegalovirus exposure and HLA in healthy donors. Study-level background: An early data release held tens of millions of unique TCRs from HLA-typed donors. Study conclusions and caveats: A later examination showed that TCR association rates differed by HLA locus, with DRB1 most and HLA-C fewest. An analysis was carried out later, and it reportedly showed fewer N-insertions in an Asian-associated ancestry cluster than the roughly 700-donor mean. High sensitivity and specificity were reportedly achieved when the classifier diagnosed cytomegalovirus status.

The PCR had 60 Vbeta and 13 Jbeta primers. Method: immunoSEQ multiplex PCR; TCRdb's copy keeps in-frame clones and lacks some. Of some 160,000 clones detected, over 75% appear once; the ten largest clones hold around 1.5%. The CDR3 consists of 11 residues. The germline V gene encodes CDR1 DFQATT and CDR2 SNEGSKA (reference sequence). V was pared by 3 bases and J by 4 bases, with 6 bases between. Remarks on this clone: Its target is unknown.

The sequence came from a woman aged 25 to 39 in good health and CMV-seronegative. The specimen was PBMCs. The rearrangement links TRBV20-1 to TRBJ1-1; D unresolved. In nucleotides, the CDR3 is TGCAGTGCTAGTGAGGTCACTGAAGCTTTCTTT. Translated: CSASEVTEAFF.